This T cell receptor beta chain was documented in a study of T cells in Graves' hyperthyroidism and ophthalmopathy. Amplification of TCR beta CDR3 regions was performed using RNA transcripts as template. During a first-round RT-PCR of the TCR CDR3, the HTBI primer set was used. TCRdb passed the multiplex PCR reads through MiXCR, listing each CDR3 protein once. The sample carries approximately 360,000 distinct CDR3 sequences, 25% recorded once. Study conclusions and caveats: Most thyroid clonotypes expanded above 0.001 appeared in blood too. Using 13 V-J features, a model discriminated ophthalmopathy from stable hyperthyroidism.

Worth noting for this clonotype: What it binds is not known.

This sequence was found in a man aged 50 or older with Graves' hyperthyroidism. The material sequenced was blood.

CDR3 amino acids: CASSFGGLGEKLFF. CDR3 nucleotides: TGTGCCAGCAGCTTCGGGGGGCTCGGAGAAAAACTGTTTTTT. The chain employs TRBV11-2 and TRBJ1-4, with D maybe TRBD1 (6 bases). CDR1 and CDR2 (germline): SGHAT, FQNNGV. The CDR3 is made up of 14 amino acids. Trimming pared 3 bases from V and 8 bases from J, leaving 13 bases between.